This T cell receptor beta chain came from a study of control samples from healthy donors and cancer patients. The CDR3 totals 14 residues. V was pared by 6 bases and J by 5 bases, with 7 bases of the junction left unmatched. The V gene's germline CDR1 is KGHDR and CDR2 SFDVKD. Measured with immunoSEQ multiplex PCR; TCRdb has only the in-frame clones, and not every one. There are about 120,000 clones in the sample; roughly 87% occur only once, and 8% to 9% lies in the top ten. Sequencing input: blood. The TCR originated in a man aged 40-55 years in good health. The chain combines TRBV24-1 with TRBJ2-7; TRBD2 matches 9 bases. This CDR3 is CATSTGTSWDEQYF. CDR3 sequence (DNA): TGTGCCACCAGTACCGGGACTAGCTGGGACGAGCAGTACTTC.